Here is one TCR beta chain with its context. This entry comes from a study of tumour-infiltrating T cells in Burkitt lymphoma. About the study: Repertoire clonality predicted overall and progression-free survival.

Germline V gives CDR1 MDHEN, CDR2 SYDVKM. The CDR3 sequence is 15 residues long. The J segment lost 5 bases and the V segment lost 2 bases, leaving 7 bases of the junction unmatched. This table comes from immunoSEQ multiplex PCR, and its TCRdb copy is limited to in-frame clones, with some not included. The table shows some 2,200 clones, with 72% occurring only once. The rearrangement uses TRBV28 and TRBJ2-7; 9 bases are shared with TRBD1. This TCR came from a human donor with diffuse large B-cell lymphoma. Material for sequencing was tumor tissue. The CDR3 spells CASSLGGQGNDEQYF. The DNA of the CDR3 is TGTGCCAGCAGTTTAGGGGGACAGGGTAACGACGAGCAGTACTTC.